Reported below is one T cell receptor beta chain. Its antigen is not known. TCRdb processed the 5' RACE reads anew with MiXCR; each CDR3 protein has one entry. The table lists a few hundred thousand distinct CDR3 sequences, about 8.3% of them singletons, with roughly a sixth in the top ten. This sample was taken from a study of T cells after yellow fever vaccination. CDR3 length: 17 amino acids. Germline values: CDR1 SGHNT, CDR2 YYREEE (reference sequence). V was clipped by 1 base and J by 4 bases; unmatched bases: 12. Study conclusions and caveats: The secondary T-cell response peaked on day 5, not day 15, but was weaker. A small proportion of clonotypes was detected in both the CD4 and CD8 compartments. Contamination by abundant bulk-population clonotypes could be present in FACS-sorted repertoires.

The starting material was PBMCs, obtained approximately 40 days after the first yellow fever vaccination. The origin of this receptor is a man aged 18 to 29 who received the YFV17D yellow fever vaccine. The genes are TRBV5-4 and TRBJ2-3; 7 bases agree with TRBD2. The CDR3 nucleotides read TGTGCCAGCAGCTTGCTAGGACTCACAAGCGGGGCAGATACGCAGTATTTT. It yields the protein CASSLLGLTSGADTQYF.